These T cell receptor beta chains were read from a single sample in a study of shared clonotypes between healthy human individuals. Only in-frame clones appear in the TCRdb table, and some are missing; sequencing was by immunoSEQ multiplex PCR. The profile shows over a million clones, approximately 98% of them singletons. Sequenced: naive CD4+ T cells sorted from blood. The receptors were gathered from a man aged 25-45 years in good health. The CDR3 runs from the conserved cysteine through the conserved F or W. A D gene is named only where the DNA matches it firmly. A clone size is listed for some rows: how often the clone was seen (once, few, many), or a class if it is expanded.

D gene: TRBD2; J gene: TRBJ2-1; clone size: once; V gene: TRBV7-7; CDR3 protein: CASSFSGREGDEQFF; CDR3 DNA: TGTGCCAGCAGCTTTAGCGGGAGGGAGGGCGATGAGCAGTTCTTC
D gene: NA; J gene: TRBJ2-7; clone size: NA; V gene: TRBV27; CDR3 protein: CASSFSLPGQNF; CDR3 DNA: TGTGCCAGCAGTTTCTCACTTCCGGGCCAAAACTTC
D gene: NA; J gene: TRBJ2-1; clone size: once; V gene: TRBV7-9; CDR3 protein: CASSLVLVEGDEQFF; CDR3 DNA: TGTGCCAGCAGCTTAGTCCTAGTAGAAGGCGATGAGCAGTTCTTC
D gene: TRBD2; J gene: TRBJ2-2; clone size: NA; V gene: TRBV9; CDR3 protein: CASSPPSGNTGELFF; CDR3 DNA: TGTGCCAGCAGCCCTCCTAGCGGGAACACCGGGGAGCTGTTTTTT
D gene: TRBD1; J gene: TRBJ2-5; clone size: NA; V gene: TRBV7-7; CDR3 protein: CASSLGWSGGQETQYF; CDR3 DNA: TGTGCCAGCAGCTTAGGGTGGTCAGGGGGCCAAGAGACCCAGTACTTC
D gene: TRBD2; J gene: TRBJ2-3; clone size: NA; V gene: TRBV5-4; CDR3 protein: CASSPGLAGVTDTQYF; CDR3 DNA: TGTGCCAGCAGCCCGGGACTAGCGGGCGTCACAGATACGCAGTATTTT
D gene: TRBD2; J gene: TRBJ2-1; clone size: NA; V gene: TRBV7-9; CDR3 protein: CASSLSMGLSLLGNEQFF; CDR3 DNA: TGTGCCAGCAGCTTATCAATGGGACTATCACTGCTCGGCAATGAGCAGTTCTTC
D gene: NA; J gene: TRBJ2-2; clone size: once; V gene: TRBV6-5; CDR3 protein: CASRERPNTGELFF; CDR3 DNA: TGTGCCAGCAGAGAGAGGCCGAACACCGGGGAGCTGTTTTTT
D gene: TRBD1; J gene: TRBJ2-1; clone size: NA; V gene: TRBV10-3; CDR3 protein: CAISVSGQVNNEQFF; CDR3 DNA: TGTGCCATCAGTGTAAGCGGACAGGTTAACAATGAGCAGTTCTTC
D gene: NA; J gene: TRBJ1-5; clone size: NA; V gene: TRBV7-3; CDR3 protein: CAGLEPQHF; CDR3 DNA: TGTGCCGGCTTAGAGCCCCAGCATTTT
D gene: NA; J gene: TRBJ2-1; clone size: NA; V gene: TRBV25-1; CDR3 protein: CASSEKKRVLVYEQFF; CDR3 DNA: TGTGCCAGCAGTGAAAAAAAGCGGGTCCTTGTCTATGAGCAGTTCTTC
D gene: NA; J gene: TRBJ2-2; clone size: NA; V gene: TRBV18; CDR3 protein: CASSPWGGETGELFF; CDR3 DNA: TGTGCCAGCTCACCCTGGGGAGGCGAGACCGGGGAGCTGTTTTTT
D gene: TRBD2; J gene: TRBJ2-5; clone size: NA; V gene: TRBV5-6; CDR3 protein: CASSLVGLGLAGEETQYF; CDR3 DNA: TGTGCCAGCAGCTTGGTAGGATTGGGACTAGCGGGAGAAGAGACCCAGTACTTC
D gene: NA; J gene: TRBJ2-3; clone size: NA; V gene: TRBV14; CDR3 protein: CASSAGTRDTQYF; CDR3 DNA: TGTGCCAGCAGCGCCGGGACAAGGGATACGCAGTATTTT
D gene: NA; J gene: TRBJ2-5; clone size: NA; V gene: TRBV29-1; CDR3 protein: CSVIQGSETQYF; CDR3 DNA: TGCAGCGTTATTCAGGGATCCGAGACCCAGTACTTC